These 10 T cell receptor beta chains originate from one sample sequenced in a study of blood T cell repertoires in COVID-19. Profiled with immunoSEQ multiplex PCR; TCRdb holds only in-frame clones, not every one. The sample consists of roughly 110,000 clones, under 95% of them appearing once. The sequencing input was peripheral blood. The receptors were sampled from a woman aged 25-40 years with acute or convalescent COVID-19.

The rearrangement links TRBV30 to TRBJ1-4; D perhaps matches TRBD1 (5 bases). Trimming left V 4 bases short and J 5 bases short, with 14 bases between. This CDR3 is 14 amino acids long. Germline V CDR1 and CDR2: GTSNPN, SVGIG (reference sequence). The CDR3 coding sequence is TGTGCCTGGACCCCAGGGAGGTCGAATGAAAAACTGTTTTTT. This sequence encodes CAWTPGRSNEKLFF.

V gene TRBV28 combines with J gene TRBJ2-7, with D possibly being TRBD1 (5 bases). Looked up from germline, CDR1 is MDHEN and CDR2 is SYDVKM. V was clipped by 2 bases and J by 2 bases, with 7 bases between them. The CDR3 is 13 amino acids. CDR3 bases: TGTGCCAGCAGTTTACCAGGGACCTACGAGCAGTACTTC. The encoded protein is CASSLPGTYEQYF. The full variable domain, completed using reference TRBV28 and TRBJ2-7, is DVKVTQSSRYLVKRTGEKVFLECVQDMDHENMFWYRQDPGLGLRLIYFSYDVKMKEKGDIPEGYSVSREKKERFSLILESASTNQTSMYLCASSLPGTYEQYFGPGTRLTVT.

The V call is TRBV6-2 or TRBV6-3, the J call TRBJ2-1; D may be TRBD2 (6 bases). V was pared by 4 bases and J by 4 bases, with 8 bases between. Germline V gives CDR1 MNHEY, CDR2 SVGEGT. This CDR3 comprises 13 residues. CDR3 sequence: CASSLGTYNEQFF. The CDR3 DNA sequence: TGTGCCAGCAGTTTGGGGACTTACAATGAGCAGTTCTTC.

This clone is judged medium-sized. The chain links TRBV5-1 to TRBJ2-1, with TRBD2 matching 10 bases. CDR3 length: 17 amino acids. Germline trimming cut 2 bases from V and 0 bases from J; bases unmatched to any gene: 5. Germline-derived CDR1 and CDR2 are SGHRS and YFSETQ. The CDR3 DNA follows: TGCGCCAGCAGCTTCGGGCCTAGCGGGAGCTCCTACAATGAGCAGTTCTTC. Translation gives CASSFGPSGSSYNEQFF. The full variable domain, rest sourced from reference TRBV5-1 and TRBJ2-1, is KAGVTQTPRYLIKTRGQQVTLSCSPISGHRSVSWYQQTPGQGLQFLFEYFSETQRNKGNFPGRFSGRQFSNSRSEMNVSTLELGDSALYLCASSFGPSGSSYNEQFFGPGTRLTVL.

The chain recombines TRBV4-1 with TRBJ1-1; D gene uncertain. The CDR3 has 15 amino acids. The V gene lost 0 bases and the J gene lost 0 bases, with 8 bases spanning the gap. In germline, CDR1 is MGHRA, CDR2 YSYEKL. CDR3 in DNA: TGCGCCAGCAGCCAAGAGGTCGGGTTGAACACTGAAGCTTTCTTT. Translation: CASSQEVGLNTEAFF.

The chain links TRBV14 to TRBJ2-1; 10 bases map to TRBD2. The ends lost 0 bases at V and 9 bases at J; junction bases unmatched: 8. The germline V gene encodes CDR1 SGHDN and CDR2 FVKESK. CDR3 length: 16 residues. The CDR3 DNA reads as TGTGCCAGCAGCCAAGATTTCCTAGCGGGAGCGGGTGAGCAGTTCTTC. Protein product: CASSQDFLAGAGEQFF.

This clone was recorded a few times. J is TRBJ2-1 and V is TRBV11-3; possibly TRBD2 for D (7 bases). Germline CDR1 reads SGHNT; CDR2 reads YENEEA. The CDR3 is 18 amino acids. Deletions cut 3 bases from V and 0 bases from J, with 18 bases between. The chain's CDR3 is CASSLGTGGGGSYNEQFF. The CDR3 DNA sequence: TGTGCCAGCAGCTTGGGTACGGGGGGCGGGGGCTCCTACAATGAGCAGTTCTTC.

The chain employs TRBV30 and TRBJ1-1, with 8 bases lining up with TRBD1. Germline values: CDR1 GTSNPN, CDR2 SVGIG (reference sequence). The CDR3 is 15 amino acids. The ends lost 5 bases at V and 0 bases at J; junction bases unmatched: 8. The CDR3 DNA reads as TGTGCCTGGGGGTACAGGGGGTCATTGAACACTGAAGCTTTCTTT. Its protein is CAWGYRGSLNTEAFF.

The chain employs TRBV4-3 and TRBJ2-3; maybe TRBD1 (5 bases). Trimming left V 3 bases short and J 7 bases short, with 14 bases between. Per the germline V gene, CDR1 is LGHNA and CDR2 is YSLEER. The CDR3 is 14 amino acids. CDR3 amino acids: CASSQERGWYTQYF. In DNA, the CDR3 is TGCGCCAGCAGCCAGGAAAGGGGATGGTATACGCAGTATTTT.

The chain employs TRBV18 and TRBJ2-3; TRBD2 might be the D (5 bases). Germline assignment: CDR1 KGHSH and CDR2 LQKENI. The CDR3 spans 15 residues. Trimming pared 3 bases from V and 0 bases from J, leaving 10 bases between. In DNA form, the CDR3 reads TGTGCCAGCTCACCGCCACTAGTGAGCACAGATACGCAGTATTTT. Residues: CASSPPLVSTDTQYF.